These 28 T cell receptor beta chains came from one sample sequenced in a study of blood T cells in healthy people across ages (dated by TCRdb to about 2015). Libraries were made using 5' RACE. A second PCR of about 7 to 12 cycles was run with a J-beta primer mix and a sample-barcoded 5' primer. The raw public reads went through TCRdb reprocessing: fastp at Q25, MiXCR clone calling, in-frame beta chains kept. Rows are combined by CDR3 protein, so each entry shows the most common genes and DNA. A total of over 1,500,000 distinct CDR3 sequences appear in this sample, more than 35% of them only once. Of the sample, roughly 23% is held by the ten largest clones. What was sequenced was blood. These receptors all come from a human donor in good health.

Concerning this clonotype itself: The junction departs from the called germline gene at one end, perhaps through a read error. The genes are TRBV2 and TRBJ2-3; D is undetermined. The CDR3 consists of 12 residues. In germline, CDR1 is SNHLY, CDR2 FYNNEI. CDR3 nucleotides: TGTGCCGGCAGTGAGTCGGCAGATACGCAGTATTTT. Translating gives CAGSESADTQYF.

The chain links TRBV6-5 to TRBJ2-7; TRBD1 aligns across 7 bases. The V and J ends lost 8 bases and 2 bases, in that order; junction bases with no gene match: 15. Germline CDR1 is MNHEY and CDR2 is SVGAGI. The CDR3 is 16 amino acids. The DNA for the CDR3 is TGTGCCAGCTCCCCCTCCGGAGGACAGGAGCCCTACGAGCAGTACTTC. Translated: CASSPSGGQEPYEQYF.

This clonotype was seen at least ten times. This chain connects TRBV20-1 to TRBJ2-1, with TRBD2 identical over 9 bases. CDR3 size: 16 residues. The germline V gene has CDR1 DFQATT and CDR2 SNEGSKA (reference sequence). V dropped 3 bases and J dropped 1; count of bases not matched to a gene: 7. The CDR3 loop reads CSASALAGHSYNEQFF. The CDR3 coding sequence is TGCAGTGCTAGCGCGCTAGCGGGGCATTCCTACAATGAGCAGTTCTTC.

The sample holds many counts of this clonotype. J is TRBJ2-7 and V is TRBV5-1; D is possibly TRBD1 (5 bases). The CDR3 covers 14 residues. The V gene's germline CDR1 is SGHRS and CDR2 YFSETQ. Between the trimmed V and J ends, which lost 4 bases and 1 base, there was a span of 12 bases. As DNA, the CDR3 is TGCGCCAGCAGCGTCTCACGACAGTCCTACGAGCAGTACTTC. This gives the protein CASSVSRQSYEQYF.

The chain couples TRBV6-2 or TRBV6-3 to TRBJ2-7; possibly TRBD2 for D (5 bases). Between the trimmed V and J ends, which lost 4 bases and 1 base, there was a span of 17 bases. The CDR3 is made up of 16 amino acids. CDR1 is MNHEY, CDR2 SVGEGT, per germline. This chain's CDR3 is CASSFLGGLRSYEQYF. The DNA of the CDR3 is TGTGCCAGCAGTTTTTTGGGCGGGTTGAGGTCCTACGAGCAGTACTTC.

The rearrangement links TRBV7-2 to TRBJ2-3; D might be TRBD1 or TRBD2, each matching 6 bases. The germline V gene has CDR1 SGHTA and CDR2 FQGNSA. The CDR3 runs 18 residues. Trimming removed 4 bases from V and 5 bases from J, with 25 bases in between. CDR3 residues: CASSSPMRGDESGDTQYF. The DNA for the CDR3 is TGTGCCAGCAGCTCCCCTATGAGGGGGGACGAGTCGGGAGATACGCAGTATTTT.

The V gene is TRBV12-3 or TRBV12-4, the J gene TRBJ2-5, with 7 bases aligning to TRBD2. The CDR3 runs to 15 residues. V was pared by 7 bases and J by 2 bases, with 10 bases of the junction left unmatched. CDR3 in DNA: TGTGCCAGCAACCACAGGCCTAGCGGTCAAGAGACCCAGTACTTC. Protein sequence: CASNHRPSGQETQYF.

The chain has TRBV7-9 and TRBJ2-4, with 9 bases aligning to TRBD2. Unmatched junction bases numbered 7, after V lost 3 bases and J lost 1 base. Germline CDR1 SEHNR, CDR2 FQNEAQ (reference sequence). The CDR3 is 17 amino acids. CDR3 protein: CASSFGFLAGAKNIQYF. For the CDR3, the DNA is TGTGCCAGCAGCTTCGGGTTTCTAGCGGGGGCCAAAAACATTCAGTACTTC.

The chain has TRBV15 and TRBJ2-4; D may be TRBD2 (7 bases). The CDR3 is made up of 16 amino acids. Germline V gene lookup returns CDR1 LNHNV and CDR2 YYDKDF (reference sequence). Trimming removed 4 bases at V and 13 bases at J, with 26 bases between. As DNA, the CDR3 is TGTGCCACCAGCACATTAGCCTGGGGGGGCCACAATGAGCAGTACTTC. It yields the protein CATSTLAWGGHNEQYF.

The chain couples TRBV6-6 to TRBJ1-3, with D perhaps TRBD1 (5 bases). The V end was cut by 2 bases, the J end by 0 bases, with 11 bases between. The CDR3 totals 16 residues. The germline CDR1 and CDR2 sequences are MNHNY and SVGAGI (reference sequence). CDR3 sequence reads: CASSYRRDSSGNTIYF. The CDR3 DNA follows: TGTGCCAGCAGTTACAGGAGGGACTCCTCTGGAAACACCATATATTTT.

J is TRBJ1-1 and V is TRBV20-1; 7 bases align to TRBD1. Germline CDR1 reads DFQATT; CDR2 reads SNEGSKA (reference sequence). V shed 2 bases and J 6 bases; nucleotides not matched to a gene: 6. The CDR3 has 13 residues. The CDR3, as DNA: TGCAGTGCTAGATCCCCAGGGGGGTCTGAAGCTTTCTTT. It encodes CSARSPGGSEAFF.

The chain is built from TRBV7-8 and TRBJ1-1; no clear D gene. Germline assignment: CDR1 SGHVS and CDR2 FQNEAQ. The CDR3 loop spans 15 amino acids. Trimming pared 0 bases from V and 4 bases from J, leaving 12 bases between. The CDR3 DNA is TGTGCCAGCAGCTTAGCCCCGGTTGAGGGCACTGAAGCTTTCTTT. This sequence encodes CASSLAPVEGTEAFF. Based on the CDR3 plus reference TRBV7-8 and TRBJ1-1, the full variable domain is GAGVSQSPRYKVAKRGQDVALRCDPISGHVSLFWYQQALGQGPEFLTYFQNEAQLDKSGLPSDRFFAERPEGSVSTLKIQRTQQEDSAVYLCASSLAPVEGTEAFFGQGTRLTVV.

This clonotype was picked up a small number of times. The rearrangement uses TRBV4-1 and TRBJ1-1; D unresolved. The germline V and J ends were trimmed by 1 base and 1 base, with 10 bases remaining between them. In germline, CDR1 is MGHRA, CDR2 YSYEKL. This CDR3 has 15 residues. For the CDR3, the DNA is TGCGCCAGCAGCCAAGGATCAGGAGAGAACACTGAAGCTTTCTTT. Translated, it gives CASSQGSGENTEAFF.

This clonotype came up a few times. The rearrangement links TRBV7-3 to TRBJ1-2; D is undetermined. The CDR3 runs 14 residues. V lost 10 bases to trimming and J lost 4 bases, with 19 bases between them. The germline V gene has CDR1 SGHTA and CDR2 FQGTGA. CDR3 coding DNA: TGTGCCACCCACCCCGGCCTGGGCCCCTATGGCTACACCTTC. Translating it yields CATHPGLGPYGYTF.

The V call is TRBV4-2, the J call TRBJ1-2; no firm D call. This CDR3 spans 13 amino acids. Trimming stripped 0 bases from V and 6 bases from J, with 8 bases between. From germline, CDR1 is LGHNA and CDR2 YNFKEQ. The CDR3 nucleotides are TGTGCCAGCAGCCAAGATTCACCGGATGGCTACACCTTC. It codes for CASSQDSPDGYTF.

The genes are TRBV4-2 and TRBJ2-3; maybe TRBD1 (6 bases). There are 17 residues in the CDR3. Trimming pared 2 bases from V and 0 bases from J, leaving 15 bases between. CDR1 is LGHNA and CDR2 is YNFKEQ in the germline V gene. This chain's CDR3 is CASSQRLGTTSTDTQYF. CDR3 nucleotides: TGTGCCAGCAGCCAAAGGCTGGGGACAACTAGCACAGATACGCAGTATTTT.

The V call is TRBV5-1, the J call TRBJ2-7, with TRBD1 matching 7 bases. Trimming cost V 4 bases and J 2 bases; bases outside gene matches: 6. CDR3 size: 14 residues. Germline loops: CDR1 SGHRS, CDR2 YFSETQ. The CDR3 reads CASSTGQDTYEQYF. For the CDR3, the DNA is TGCGCCAGCAGCACCGGACAGGACACCTACGAGCAGTACTTC.

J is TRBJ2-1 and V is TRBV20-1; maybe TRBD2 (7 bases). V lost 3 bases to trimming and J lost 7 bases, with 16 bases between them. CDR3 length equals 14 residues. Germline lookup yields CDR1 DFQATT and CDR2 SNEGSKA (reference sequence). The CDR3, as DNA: TGCAGTGCTAGCGGGGGGCTGATCGGGAATGAGCAGTTCTTC. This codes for CSASGGLIGNEQFF.

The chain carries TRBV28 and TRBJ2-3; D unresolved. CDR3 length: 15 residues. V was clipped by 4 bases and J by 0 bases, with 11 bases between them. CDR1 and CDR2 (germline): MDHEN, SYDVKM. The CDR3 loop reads CASSSDQLSTDTQYF. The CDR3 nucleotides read TGTGCCAGCAGTTCGGACCAACTTAGCACAGATACGCAGTATTTT.

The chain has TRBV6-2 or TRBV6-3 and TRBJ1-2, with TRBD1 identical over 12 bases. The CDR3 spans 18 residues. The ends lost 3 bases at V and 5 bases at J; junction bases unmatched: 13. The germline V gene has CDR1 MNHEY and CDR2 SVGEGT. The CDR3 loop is CASSYGPGQGAGWYGYTF. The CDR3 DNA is TGTGCCAGCAGTTATGGGCCGGGACAGGGGGCTGGCTGGTATGGCTACACCTTC.

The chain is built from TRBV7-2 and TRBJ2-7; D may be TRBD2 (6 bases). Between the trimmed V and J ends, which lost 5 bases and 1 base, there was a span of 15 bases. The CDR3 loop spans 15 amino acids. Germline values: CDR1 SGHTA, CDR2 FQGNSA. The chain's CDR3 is CASSGRQAPSYEQYF. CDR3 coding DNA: TGTGCCAGCAGCGGGAGGCAGGCCCCTTCCTACGAGCAGTACTTC.

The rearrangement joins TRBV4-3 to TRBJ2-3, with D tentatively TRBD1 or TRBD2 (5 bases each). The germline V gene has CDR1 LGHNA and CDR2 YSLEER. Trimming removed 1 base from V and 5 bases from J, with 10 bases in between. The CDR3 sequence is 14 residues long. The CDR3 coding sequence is TGCGCCAGCAGCCAAGGAGGGGACGTAGATACGCAGTATTTT. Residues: CASSQGGDVDTQYF.

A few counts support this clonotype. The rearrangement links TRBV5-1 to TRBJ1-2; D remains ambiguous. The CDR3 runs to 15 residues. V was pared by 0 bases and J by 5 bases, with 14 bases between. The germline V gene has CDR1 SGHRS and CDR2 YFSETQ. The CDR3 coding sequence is TGCGCCAGCAGCTTGGCCGTACACAGAAGTTATGGCTACACCTTC. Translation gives CASSLAVHRSYGYTF.

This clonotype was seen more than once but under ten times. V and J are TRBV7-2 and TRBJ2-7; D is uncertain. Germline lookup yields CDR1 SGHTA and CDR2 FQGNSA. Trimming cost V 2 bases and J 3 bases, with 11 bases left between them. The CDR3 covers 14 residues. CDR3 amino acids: CASSLLLLGYEQYF. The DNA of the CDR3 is TGTGCCAGCAGCTTATTGTTATTAGGCTACGAGCAGTACTTC.

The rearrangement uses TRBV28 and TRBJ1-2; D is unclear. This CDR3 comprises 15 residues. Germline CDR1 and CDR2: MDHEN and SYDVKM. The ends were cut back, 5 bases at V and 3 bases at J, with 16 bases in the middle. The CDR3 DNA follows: TGTGCCAGCAGTCCACGTTTCCGGGTTCACTATGGCTACACCTTC. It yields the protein CASSPRFRVHYGYTF.

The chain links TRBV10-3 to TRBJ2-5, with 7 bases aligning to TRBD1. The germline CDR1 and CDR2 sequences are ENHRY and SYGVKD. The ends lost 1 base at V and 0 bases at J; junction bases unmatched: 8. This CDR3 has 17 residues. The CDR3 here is CAISEFGTAAYQETQYF. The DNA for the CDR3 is TGTGCCATCAGTGAGTTTGGGACAGCAGCGTACCAAGAGACCCAGTACTTC.

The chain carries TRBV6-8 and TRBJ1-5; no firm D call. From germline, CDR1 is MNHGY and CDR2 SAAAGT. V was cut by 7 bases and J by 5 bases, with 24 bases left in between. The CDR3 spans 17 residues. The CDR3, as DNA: TGTGCCAGCATAAGTGTATTAGGCAGCGGGCTTTATCAGCCCCAGCATTTT. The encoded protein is CASISVLGSGLYQPQHF.

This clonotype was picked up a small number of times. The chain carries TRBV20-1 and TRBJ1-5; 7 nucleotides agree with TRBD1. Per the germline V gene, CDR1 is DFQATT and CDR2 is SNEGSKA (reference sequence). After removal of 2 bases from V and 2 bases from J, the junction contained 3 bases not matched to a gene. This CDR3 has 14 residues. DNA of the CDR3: TGCAGTGCTAGACAGGGGGAGGGCAATCAGCCCCAGCATTTT. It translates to CSARQGEGNQPQHF.